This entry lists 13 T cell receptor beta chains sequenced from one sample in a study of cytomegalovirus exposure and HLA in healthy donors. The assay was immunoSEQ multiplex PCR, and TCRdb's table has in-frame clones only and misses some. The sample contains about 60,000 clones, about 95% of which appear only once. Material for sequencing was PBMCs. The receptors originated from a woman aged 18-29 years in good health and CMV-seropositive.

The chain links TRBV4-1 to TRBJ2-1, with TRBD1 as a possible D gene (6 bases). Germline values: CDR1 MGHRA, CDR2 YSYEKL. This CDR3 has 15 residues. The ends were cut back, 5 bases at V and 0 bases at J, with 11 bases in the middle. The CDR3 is CASSSRDNSYNEQFF. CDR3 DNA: TGCGCCAGCAGCTCCAGGGACAACTCCTACAATGAGCAGTTCTTC.

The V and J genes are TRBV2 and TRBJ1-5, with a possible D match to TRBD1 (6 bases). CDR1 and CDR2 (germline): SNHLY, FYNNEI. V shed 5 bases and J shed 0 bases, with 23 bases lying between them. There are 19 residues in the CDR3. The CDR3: CASSRRQGGAPYSNQPQHF. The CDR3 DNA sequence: TGTGCCAGCAGTCGACGGCAAGGGGGAGCCCCTTATAGCAATCAGCCCCAGCATTTT.

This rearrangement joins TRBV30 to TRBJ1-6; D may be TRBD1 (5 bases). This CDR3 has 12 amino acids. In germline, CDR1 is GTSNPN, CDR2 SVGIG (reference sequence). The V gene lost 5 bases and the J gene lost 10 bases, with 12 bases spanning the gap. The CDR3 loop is CAWGQGTSPLHF. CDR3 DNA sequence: TGTGCCTGGGGTCAGGGAACCTCACCCCTCCACTTT.

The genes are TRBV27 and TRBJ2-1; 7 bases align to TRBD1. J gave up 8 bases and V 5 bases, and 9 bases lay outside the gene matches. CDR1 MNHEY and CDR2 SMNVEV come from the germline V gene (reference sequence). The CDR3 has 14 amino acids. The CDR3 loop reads CASSNRQGYHEQFF. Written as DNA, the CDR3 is TGTGCCAGCAGTAACCGACAGGGTTACCATGAGCAGTTCTTC.

The CDR3 DNA sequence: TGTGCCAGCAGCTTAAGCGTGACAGGGCGTAATTCACCCCTCCACTTT. The encoded protein is CASSLSVTGRNSPLHF. V and J are TRBV11-2 and TRBJ1-6; 7 bases are a match to TRBD1. This CDR3 region has 16 residues. The ends lost 2 bases at V and 6 bases at J; junction bases unmatched: 7. Germline V gene lookup returns CDR1 SGHAT and CDR2 FQNNGV. Looking up the rest from reference TRBV11-2 and TRBJ1-6 gives the full variable domain: EAGVAQSPRYKIIEKRQSVAFWCNPISGHATLYWYQQILGQGPKLLIQFQNNGVVDDSQLPKDRFSAERLKGVDSTLKIQPAKLEDSAVYLCASSLSVTGRNSPLHFGNGTRLTVT.

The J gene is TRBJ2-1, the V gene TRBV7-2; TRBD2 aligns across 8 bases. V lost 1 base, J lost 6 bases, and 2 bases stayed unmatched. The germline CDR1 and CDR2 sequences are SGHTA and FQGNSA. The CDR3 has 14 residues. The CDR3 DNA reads TGTGCCAGCAGCTTAGTTAGCGGGGCCAATGAGCAGTTCTTC. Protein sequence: CASSLVSGANEQFF.

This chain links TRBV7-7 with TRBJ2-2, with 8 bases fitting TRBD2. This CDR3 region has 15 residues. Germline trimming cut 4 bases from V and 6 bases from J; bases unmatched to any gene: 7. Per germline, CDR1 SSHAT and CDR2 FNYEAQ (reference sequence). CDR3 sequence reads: CASSSGSGGPGELFF. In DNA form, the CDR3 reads TGTGCCAGCAGCTCAGGGAGCGGGGGCCCCGGGGAGCTGTTTTTT. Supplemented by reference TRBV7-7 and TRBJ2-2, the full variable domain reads GAGVSQSPRYKVTKRGQDVTLRCDPISSHATLYWYQQALGQGPEFLTYFNYEAQPDKSGLPSDRFSAERPEGSISTLTIQRTEQRDSAMYRCASSSGSGGPGELFFGEGSRLTVL.

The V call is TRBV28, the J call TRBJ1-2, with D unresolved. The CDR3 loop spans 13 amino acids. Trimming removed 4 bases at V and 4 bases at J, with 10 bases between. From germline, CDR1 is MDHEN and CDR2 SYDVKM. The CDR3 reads CASSSGNGYGYTF. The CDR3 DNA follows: TGTGCCAGCAGTTCGGGGAACGGCTATGGCTACACCTTC.

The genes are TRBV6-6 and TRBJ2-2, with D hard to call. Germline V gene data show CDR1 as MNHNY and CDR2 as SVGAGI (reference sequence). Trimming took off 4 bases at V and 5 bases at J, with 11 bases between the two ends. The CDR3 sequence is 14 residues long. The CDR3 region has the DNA TGTGCCAGCAGTTCGAAAGGAGAAACCGGGGAGCTGTTTTTT. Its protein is CASSSKGETGELFF.

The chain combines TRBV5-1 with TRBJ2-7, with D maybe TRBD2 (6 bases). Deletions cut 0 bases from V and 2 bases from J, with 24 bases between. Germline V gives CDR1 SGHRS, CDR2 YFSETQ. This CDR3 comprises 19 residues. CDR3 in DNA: TGCGCCAGCAGCTTGGGGTTTGCGGCGGGGCGAGACACTCCCTACGAGCAGTACTTC. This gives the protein CASSLGFAAGRDTPYEQYF.

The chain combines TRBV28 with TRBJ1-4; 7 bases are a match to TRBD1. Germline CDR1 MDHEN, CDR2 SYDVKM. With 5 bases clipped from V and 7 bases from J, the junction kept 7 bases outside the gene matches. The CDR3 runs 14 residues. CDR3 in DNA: TGTGCCAGCAGTATCGACAGGGAAGGTGAAAAACTGTTTTTT. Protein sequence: CASSIDREGEKLFF.

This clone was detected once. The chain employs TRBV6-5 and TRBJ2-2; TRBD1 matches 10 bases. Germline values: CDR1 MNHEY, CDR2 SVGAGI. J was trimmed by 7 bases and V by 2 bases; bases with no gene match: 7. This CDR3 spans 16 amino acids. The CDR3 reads CASSYQGTGDIGELFF. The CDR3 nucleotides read TGTGCCAGCAGTTACCAAGGGACAGGGGATATCGGGGAGCTGTTTTTT.

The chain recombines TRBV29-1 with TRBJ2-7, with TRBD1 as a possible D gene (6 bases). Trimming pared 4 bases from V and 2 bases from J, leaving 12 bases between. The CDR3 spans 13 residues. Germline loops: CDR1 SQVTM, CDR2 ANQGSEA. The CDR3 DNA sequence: TGCAGCGTTGTCCAGGGGCCCCCCTACGAGCAGTACTTC. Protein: CSVVQGPPYEQYF.